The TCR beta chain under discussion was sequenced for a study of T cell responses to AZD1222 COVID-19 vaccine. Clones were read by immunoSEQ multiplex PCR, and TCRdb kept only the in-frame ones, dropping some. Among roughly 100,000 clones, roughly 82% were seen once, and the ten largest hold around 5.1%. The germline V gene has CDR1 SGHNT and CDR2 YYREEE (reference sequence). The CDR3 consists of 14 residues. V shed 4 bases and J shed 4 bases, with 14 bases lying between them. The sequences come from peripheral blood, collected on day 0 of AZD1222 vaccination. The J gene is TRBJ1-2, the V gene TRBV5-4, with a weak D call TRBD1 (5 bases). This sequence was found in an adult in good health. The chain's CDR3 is CASSPSDSVYGYTF. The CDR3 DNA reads TGTGCCAGCAGCCCCTCAGACAGTGTCTATGGCTACACCTTC.